This TCR beta chain comes out of a study of blood T cell repertoires in COVID-19. About the research overall: T cells, B-cell-depleted T cells, or PBMCs supplied cDNA or gDNA.

This table comes from immunoSEQ multiplex PCR, and its TCRdb copy is limited to in-frame clones, with some not included. Among over 200,000 clones listed, around 89% were seen once. The sequence came from a man aged 25 to 40 who had recovered from COVID-19. Sequencing used PBMCs or T cells enriched from blood (not recorded which).

The CDR3 DNA follows: TGCGCCAGCAGCTTGGACAGGGGGACTTACAATGAGCAGTTCTTC. This translates into CASSLDRGTYNEQFF. This rearrangement joins TRBV5-1 to TRBJ2-1; the match to TRBD1 covers 8 bases. The CDR3 has 15 amino acids. Germline V gene data show CDR1 as SGHRS and CDR2 as YFSETQ. The J segment lost 4 bases and the V segment lost 0 bases, leaving 3 bases of the junction unmatched.